Listed here are 5 T cell receptor beta chains from one sample, sequenced in a study of patients and donors after allogeneic stem cell transplantation (TCRdb year 2020). The library came from RT-PCR. Data came from a NextSeq 550. The raw public reads went through TCRdb reprocessing: fastp at Q25, MiXCR clone calling, in-frame beta chains kept. Duplicate CDR3 protein sequences are folded into a single record with the most common DNA and genes. Within this sample are roughly 40,000 distinct CDR3 sequences, with under 35% of them counted one time only. The ten biggest clones cover roughly 78% of the sample. The material sequenced was blood, either unsorted or a sorted T cell fraction (not recorded which). Receptors originate from a human donor who was either an allogeneic HSCT recipient or a stem cell or donor lymphocyte infusion donor (not recorded which). It is not recorded whose cells these are; they may come from a transplant donor.

This clonotype came up a few times. The chain recombines TRBV12-5 with TRBJ1-5; D call uncertain. Trimming shortened V by 2 bases and J by 3 bases, and 26 bases separated the two germline ends. The CDR3 runs 20 residues. The germline gives CDR1 LGHNT, CDR2 FRNRAP. The CDR3 DNA reads TGTGCTAGTGGTTTGCCCGCACTCCGACGCAGGAACCCCTTCAATCAGCCCCAGCATTTT. Amino acids: CASGLPALRRRNPFNQPQHF.

The V call is TRBV10-3, the J call TRBJ1-2; D unresolved. V lost 0 bases and J 4 bases, leaving 9 bases between the germline ends. The CDR3 contains 14 residues. Germline CDR1 and CDR2: ENHRY and SYGVKD. The CDR3 sequence is CAISESPDRYGYTF. For the CDR3, the DNA is TGTGCCATCAGTGAGTCACCCGACCGCTATGGCTACACCTTC.

This clonotype came up a few times. This sequence joins TRBV27 and TRBJ2-3; D is unresolved. Per the germline V gene, CDR1 is MNHEY and CDR2 is SMNVEV (reference sequence). The CDR3 is 13 residues long. The ends were cut back, 5 bases at V and 2 bases at J, with 8 bases in the middle. The CDR3 is CASSHYITDTQYF. The CDR3 DNA sequence: TGTGCCAGCAGTCACTATATCACAGATACGCAGTATTTT.

The chain recombines TRBV4-3 with TRBJ2-3; D remains unclear. Trimming cost V 0 bases and J 2 bases, with 15 bases left between them. The CDR3 is 17 residues long. The germline V gene has CDR1 LGHNA and CDR2 YSLEER. The CDR3 DNA reads as TGCGCCAGCAGCCAAGATCGATTCCGGGTGCCCACAGATACGCAGTATTTT. This sequence encodes CASSQDRFRVPTDTQYF.

This clonotype was detected once. This chain connects TRBV4-3 to TRBJ1-1; D is possibly TRBD1 (6 bases). Germline V gene data show CDR1 as LGHNA and CDR2 as YSLEER. The length of the CDR3 is 13 residues. The V gene lost 1 base and the J gene lost 11 bases, with 14 bases spanning the gap. The CDR3 loop reads CASSQVDRGTAFF. Written as DNA, the CDR3 is TGCGCCAGCAGCCAAGTTGATAGGGGGACCGCTTTCTTT.